The 21 T cell receptor beta chains given below trace back to one sample, sequenced in a study of T cell repertoires in cytomegalovirus infection. TCRdb reprocessed the reads via MiXCR and lists one record per CDR3 protein. The table includes 120,000 to 150,000 distinct CDR3 sequences, about 6.1% detected once. Sequencing used PBMCs. These receptors were taken from a human donor in good health (CMV status not recorded). Some clones in this sample may be carry-over from other donors' samples.

The rearrangement uses TRBV7-9 and TRBJ2-2; D call uncertain. This CDR3 spans 12 amino acids. V gave up 6 bases and J gave up 6 bases, with 8 bases separating them. From germline, CDR1 is SEHNR and CDR2 FQNEAQ (reference sequence). The CDR3 region is CASSRVPGELFF. CDR3 sequence (DNA): TGTGCCAGCAGTCGGGTGCCCGGGGAGCTGTTTTTT.

The V gene is TRBV4-1, the J gene TRBJ1-3; D call uncertain. V was pared by 0 bases and J by 4 bases, with 22 bases between. The CDR3 consists of 19 residues. Looked up from germline, CDR1 is MGHRA and CDR2 is YSYEKL. CDR3: CASSQDGLRVVRAGNTIYF. The CDR3 DNA reads as TGCGCCAGCAGCCAAGACGGTTTACGGGTGGTACGTGCAGGAAACACCATATATTTT.

This clonotype appeared a few times. This rearrangement joins TRBV11-2 to TRBJ1-1; D not certain. The CDR3 loop spans 13 amino acids. V gave up 2 bases and J gave up 3 bases, with 7 bases separating them. Germline V gene lookup returns CDR1 SGHAT and CDR2 FQNNGV. CDR3 amino acids: CASSLKSYTEAFF. CDR3 DNA sequence: TGTGCCAGCAGCTTAAAGTCCTACACTGAAGCTTTCTTT. Full variable domain (outside the CDR3, taken from reference TRBV11-2 and TRBJ1-1): EAGVAQSPRYKIIEKRQSVAFWCNPISGHATLYWYQQILGQGPKLLIQFQNNGVVDDSQLPKDRFSAERLKGVDSTLKIQPAKLEDSAVYLCASSLKSYTEAFFGQGTRLTVV.

This clonotype was seen only a few times. The chain links TRBV12-3 or TRBV12-4 to TRBJ1-2; tentatively, D is TRBD1 (6 bases). CDR3 size: 11 residues. Trimming removed 8 bases from V and 4 bases from J, with 8 bases in between. CDR3 DNA sequence: TGTGCCAGCGGACAGAGCTATGGCTACACCTTC. This sequence encodes CASGQSYGYTF.

CDR3 amino acids: CSATSGGGDTQYF. CDR3 DNA sequence: TGCAGCGCTACTAGCGGGGGGGGAGATACGCAGTATTTT. The rearrangement links TRBV29-1 to TRBJ2-3; 13 nucleotides agree with TRBD2. The CDR3 runs to 13 residues. Trimming took 7 bases from V and 5 from J; bases not matched to a gene: 3. Germline-derived CDR1 and CDR2 are SQVTM and ANQGSEA.

This clonotype was detected many times. The chain has TRBV28 and TRBJ2-5; D is possibly TRBD1 or TRBD2 (5 bases each). The CDR3 totals 16 residues. Germline-derived CDR1 and CDR2 are MDHEN and SYDVKM. Deletions cut 1 base from V and 6 bases from J, with 18 bases between. CDR3 in DNA: TGTGCCAGCAGTTTATTGGGACCACTCTCGGTGCAGACCCAGTACTTC. Encoded protein: CASSLLGPLSVQTQYF.

This clonotype has at least ten counts. The rearrangement joins TRBV28 to TRBJ2-3; 11 bases are a match to TRBD2. The trim removed 6 bases at V and 2 bases at J, leaving 7 bases unmatched. The CDR3 extends over 16 amino acids. The germline CDR1 and CDR2 sequences are MDHEN and SYDVKM. CDR3 DNA sequence: TGTGCCAGCAGCCTAGCGGGGGGCCTCTTCACAGATACGCAGTATTTT. Translating it yields CASSLAGGLFTDTQYF.

This clonotype was recorded many times. The chain carries TRBV28 and TRBJ1-5; D ambiguous. The V end was cut by 4 bases, the J end by 0 bases, with 10 bases between. The CDR3 sequence is 15 residues long. CDR1 and CDR2 (germline): MDHEN, SYDVKM. As DNA, the CDR3 is TGTGCCAGCAGTTCGGACCTAGATAGCAATCAGCCCCAGCATTTT. Its protein product is CASSSDLDSNQPQHF. The whole variable domain, remainder taken from reference TRBV28 and TRBJ1-5, is DVKVTQSSRYLVKRTGEKVFLECVQDMDHENMFWYRQDPGLGLRLIYFSYDVKMKEKGDIPEGYSVSREKKERFSLILESASTNQTSMYLCASSSDLDSNQPQHFGDGTRLSIL.

This chain links TRBV2 with TRBJ2-3; D possibly corresponds to TRBD2 (6 bases). From germline, CDR1 is SNHLY and CDR2 FYNNEI. The CDR3 spans 14 residues. V was trimmed by 6 bases and J by 3 bases, leaving 13 bases between them. The CDR3 loop reads CASSAPRGTDTQYF. The CDR3 DNA follows: TGTGCCAGCAGCGCCCCCCGGGGGACAGATACGCAGTATTTT.

The chain carries TRBV6-2 or TRBV6-3 and TRBJ2-1; D unclear. CDR3 length equals 13 residues. Trimming stripped 2 bases from V and 5 bases from J, with 7 bases between. Per germline, CDR1 MNHEY and CDR2 SVGEGT. The chain's CDR3 is CASSYRPNNEQFF. CDR3 DNA sequence: TGTGCCAGCAGTTACCGTCCCAACAATGAGCAGTTCTTC.

This clonotype was observed at least ten times. The V gene is TRBV7-2, the J gene TRBJ1-1; a weak D match, TRBD1 (5 bases). With 5 bases removed from V and 4 bases from J, the gap between germline ends came to 17 bases. This CDR3 has 15 amino acids. Germline V lookup: CDR1 SGHTA, CDR2 FQGNSA. CDR3 DNA: TGTGCCAGCAGCCCACGGAGGGGAGGTGGCACTGAAGCTTTCTTT. The encoded protein is CASSPRRGGGTEAFF.

This clonotype came up a few times. This rearrangement joins TRBV5-3 to TRBJ2-5; 10 nucleotides agree with TRBD2. TRBV5-3 is an ORF, with its function uncertain. The CDR3 contains 15 residues. With 8 bases clipped from V and 2 bases from J, the junction kept 9 bases outside the gene matches. CDR3 sequence: CASSGGLAAQETQYF. As DNA, the CDR3 is TGTGCCAGCAGCGGAGGACTAGCGGCGCAAGAGACCCAGTACTTC.

At least ten counts were recorded for this clonotype. The V gene is TRBV12-3 or TRBV12-4, the J gene TRBJ1-5; D unresolved. CDR3 length equals 16 residues. Trimming stripped 5 bases from V and 3 bases from J, with 17 bases between. The CDR3 here is CASSPRTGWANQPQHF. Written as DNA, the CDR3 is TGTGCCAGCAGTCCCAGAACGGGATGGGCCAATCAGCCCCAGCATTTT.

This clonotype was recorded a few times. The rearrangement joins TRBV7-2 to TRBJ2-2, with D unresolved. This CDR3 has 14 residues. V was cut by 4 bases and J by 0 bases, with 6 bases left in between. Per germline, CDR1 SGHTA and CDR2 FQGNSA. The CDR3 region has the DNA TGTGCCAGCAGCTACTCCCCGAACACCGGGGAGCTGTTTTTT. This codes for CASSYSPNTGELFF.

The CDR3 region is CASRPFPGNSNEQFF. CDR3 DNA sequence: TGTGCCAGCCGGCCTTTTCCTGGAAACTCCAATGAGCAGTTCTTC. V usage is TRBV27 and J usage is TRBJ2-1; D ambiguous. Trimming removed 8 bases at V and 6 bases at J, with 20 bases between. In germline, CDR1 is MNHEY, CDR2 SMNVEV (reference sequence). The CDR3 is 15 residues long.

This clonotype appeared many times. J is TRBJ2-3 and V is TRBV7-6; 9 nucleotides align to TRBD2. V dropped 4 bases and J dropped 4; count of bases not matched to a gene: 9. Germline values: CDR1 SGHVS, CDR2 FNYEAQ. This CDR3 is built from 16 residues. The CDR3 bases are TGTGCCAGCAGCTCGCTTCTAGCGGGGATCCCAGATACGCAGTATTTT. It encodes CASSSLLAGIPDTQYF.

This clonotype was found many times. This chain uses TRBV7-2 with TRBJ2-7; 13 bases align to TRBD2. From germline, CDR1 is SGHTA and CDR2 FQGNSA. Trimming at V came to 9 bases and at J to 3 bases, leaving 8 bases not matched to a gene. The CDR3 sequence is 15 residues long. CDR3: CASLQGLAGFYEQYF. CDR3 nucleotides: TGTGCCAGTCTCCAGGGACTAGCGGGATTCTACGAGCAGTACTTC.

Ten or more counts support this clonotype. V is TRBV7-9 and J is TRBJ2-2; a possible D gene is TRBD1 (6 bases). V lost 1 base to trimming and J lost 3 bases, with 15 bases between them. Germline V lookup: CDR1 SEHNR, CDR2 FQNEAQ (reference sequence). The CDR3 loop spans 17 amino acids. CDR3 bases: TGTGCCAGCAGCTTAGGTCCCCCAGGACAGTACACCGGGGAGCTGTTTTTT. The encoded protein is CASSLGPPGQYTGELFF. Full variable domain (remainder filled in from reference TRBV7-9 and TRBJ2-2): DTGVSQNPRHKITKRGQNVTFRCDPISEHNRLYWYRQTLGQGPEFLTYFQNEAQLEKSRLLSDRFSAERPKGSFSTLEIQRTEQGDSAMYLCASSLGPPGQYTGELFFGEGSRLTVL.

This clonotype was picked up many times. The chain couples TRBV12-3 or TRBV12-4 to TRBJ1-1; a possible D gene is TRBD1 (5 bases). Deletions cut 6 bases from V and 1 base from J, with 12 bases between. The CDR3 loop spans 14 amino acids. CDR3 in amino acids: CASRITGRNTEAFF. Written as DNA, the CDR3 is TGTGCCAGCAGGATTACGGGACGGAACACTGAAGCTTTCTTT.

The V and J genes are TRBV7-3 and TRBJ2-3; maybe TRBD1 (5 bases). V was shortened by 0 bases and J by 12 bases, with 7 bases between the two germline ends. The V gene's germline CDR1 is SGHTA and CDR2 FQGTGA. This CDR3 is built from 11 residues. The CDR3 nucleotides are TGTGCCAGCAGCTTAACACAGGAACAGTATTTT. Protein: CASSLTQEQYF.

The chain uses TRBV28 and TRBJ2-3; maybe TRBD2 (6 bases). Germline V gene sequence: CDR1 MDHEN, CDR2 SYDVKM. V was cut by 3 bases and J by 2 bases, with 9 bases left in between. The CDR3 sequence is 14 residues long. The chain's CDR3 is CASSLGLSTDTQYF. The CDR3 DNA reads as TGTGCCAGCAGTTTGGGACTTTCCACAGATACGCAGTATTTT.